These 28 T cell receptor beta chains were sequenced from one sample in a study of tumor-infiltrating lymphocytes in oesophageal squamous cell carcinoma (dated by TCRdb to 2016 to 2017). The library was generated by PCR. Instrument used: Illumina HiSeq 2000. In-frame beta chains were kept once TCRdb had trimmed the public reads at Q25 with fastp and called clones with MiXCR. A single entry per CDR3 protein holds the most common genes and DNA from its merged rows. The sample contains roughly 20,000 distinct CDR3 sequences, 35% to 45% of them found a single time. The ten largest clones represent around 10% of the sample. Sequencing was done on a sample of esophageal tumor tissue. The receptors originated from a male donor with esophageal squamous cell carcinoma.

This clonotype was detected ten times or more. The chain is built from TRBV10-3 and TRBJ2-7, with D possibly matching TRBD1 (6 bases). Germline CDR1 reads ENHRY; CDR2 reads SYGVKD. The CDR3 runs 16 residues. Trimming took 3 bases from V and 7 from J, leaving 22 bases between them. In DNA form, the CDR3 reads TGTGCCATCAGTGATTTGGGGGCGGGTACCGGTAATGAGCAGTACTTC. Translating gives CAISDLGAGTGNEQYF.

This clonotype occurred many times. The CDR3 loop is CASSLAGGGTDTQYF. The DNA for the CDR3 is TGCGCCAGCAGCTTAGCGGGAGGAGGCACAGATACGCAGTATTTT. The chain carries TRBV5-1 and TRBJ2-3; 9 bases fit TRBD2. V shed 2 bases and J 1 base; nucleotides not matched to a gene: 2. The CDR3 totals 15 residues. Germline V gene sequence: CDR1 SGHRS, CDR2 YFSETQ.

The chain combines TRBV7-6 with TRBJ2-3; D uncertain. CDR1 is SGHVS and CDR2 is FNYEAQ in the germline V gene. This CDR3 has 15 residues. V lost 1 base to trimming and J lost 4 bases, with 12 bases between them. CDR3 sequence: CASSLGWAEADTQYF. CDR3 bases: TGTGCCAGCAGCTTAGGGTGGGCGGAAGCAGATACGCAGTATTTT.

This clonotype was recorded many times. The V call is TRBV28, the J call TRBJ2-7, with unresolved D. Trimming shortened V by 6 bases and J by 3 bases, and 3 bases separated the two germline ends. Germline V CDR1 and CDR2: MDHEN, SYDVKM. The CDR3 loop spans 10 amino acids. Here the CDR3 DNA reads TGTGCCAGCAGGGACTACGAGCAGTACTTC. This codes for CASRDYEQYF.

The rearrangement joins TRBV7-4 to TRBJ2-1, with D perhaps TRBD1 (6 bases). The DNA end favors TRBJ2-7, so the J call may be wrong. The CDR3 has 16 amino acids. CDR1 is SGHVT and CDR2 is SQSDAQ in the germline V gene. CDR3 in DNA: TGTGCCAGCAGCTTAGACAGGGCGAGCTCCTACAATGAGCAGTACTTC. Residues: CASSLDRASSYNEQYF.

The V call is TRBV6-1, the J call TRBJ2-7, with D possibly being TRBD1 or TRBD2 (6 bases each). The germline CDR1 and CDR2 sequences are MNHNS and SASEGT. The CDR3 consists of 14 residues. V dropped 7 bases and J dropped 7 bases, with 20 bases sitting between them. The CDR3 region has the DNA TGTGCCAGCATCGTTTCGGGGGCTAACAATGAGCAGTACTTC. Translation gives CASIVSGANNEQYF.

The rearrangement joins TRBV6-1 to TRBJ1-1; D might be TRBD2 (7 bases). Matching the DNA end better, TRBJ2-7 makes the J call doubtful. Germline CDR1 and CDR2: MNHNS and SASEGT. The CDR3 extends over 14 amino acids. This CDR3 reads CASKRGGSSHEQYF. CDR3 coding DNA: TGTGCCAGCAAAAGGGGGGGCTCTTCCCACGAGCAGTACTTC.

The rearrangement joins TRBV6-1 to TRBJ2-5, with a tentative D call TRBD1 (6 bases). Per the germline V gene, CDR1 is MNHNS and CDR2 is SASEGT. The CDR3 has 12 amino acids. V lost 6 bases and J 11 bases, leaving 16 bases between the germline ends. The CDR3: CASSRTELEQYF. The CDR3, as DNA: TGTGCCAGCAGCAGGACAGAGCTTGAGCAGTACTTC.

In the case of this clonotype: No conserved phenylalanine or tryptophan ends this CDR3, so it is likely a read error. The DNA is omitted, as the CDR3 cannot be located on it reliably, and the CDR3 follows TCRdb's listing. The genes are TRBV12-3 or TRBV12-4 and TRBJ2-6; the DNA was not compared with TRBD1, the D call given in the table. The CDR3 comprises 17 residues, both ends counted. The chain's CDR3 is CASSPGDRYNSPLHFGA.

This clonotype was counted a few times. This chain links TRBV7-2 with TRBJ2-5; D ambiguous. Trimming pared 7 bases from V and 2 bases from J, leaving 11 bases between. This CDR3 has 13 amino acids. Looked up from germline, CDR1 is SGHTA and CDR2 is FQGNSA. CDR3 DNA sequence: TGTGCCAGCACCTCTTACCTACAAGAGACCCAGTACTTC. Residues: CASTSYLQETQYF.

Comments on this clonotype: The missing conserved phenylalanine or tryptophan at the end of this CDR3 makes a read error likely. No DNA is shown, since the ends of the CDR3 on it are uncertain; the CDR3 is the one TCRdb lists. The chain employs TRBV6-2 or TRBV6-3 and TRBJ2-7; TRBD1 reflects the table's D call only, with no check against the DNA. Counting both end residues, the CDR3 totals 17 amino acids. The germline V gene encodes CDR1 MNHEY and CDR2 SVGEGT. CDR3 in amino acids: CASSYSLDRTYEQYFGS.

In this sample, this clonotype turned up a few times. A read error may be the cause here, since a much bigger clone is one base away. The genes are TRBV6-1 and TRBJ2-5; D possibly uses TRBD1 or TRBD2 (5 bases each). Per germline, CDR1 MNHNS and CDR2 SASEGT. V lost 7 bases to trimming and J lost 11 bases, with 23 bases between them. CDR3 length: 14 residues. In DNA form, the CDR3 reads TGTGCCAGCACGAGGGCAGGGAACTACAATGAGCAGTACTTC. It is translated as CASTRAGNYNEQYF.

The sample holds many counts of this clonotype. The chain joins TRBV7-8 to TRBJ2-2; no definite D call. This CDR3 spans 12 amino acids. The V gene lost 5 bases and the J gene lost 7 bases, with 8 bases spanning the gap. Germline V lookup: CDR1 SGHVS, CDR2 FQNEAQ. CDR3 coding DNA: TGTGCCAGCAGCCCTACGATCGGGGAGCTGTTTTTT. Its translation is CASSPTIGELFF.

The rearrangement uses TRBV7-9 and TRBJ2-1; 10 nucleotides agree with TRBD1. V was pared by 4 bases and J by 9 bases, with 12 bases of the junction left unmatched. Germline values: CDR1 SEHNR, CDR2 FQNEAQ (reference sequence). This CDR3 has 16 residues. CDR3 in DNA: TGTGCCAGCAGCTCCCAGACAGGGGGCGGGATGGGTGAGCAGTTCTTC. Its translation is CASSSQTGGGMGEQFF.

This clonotype was detected many times. A much larger clone differs by one base, so this may be a read error. The chain couples TRBV12-3 or TRBV12-4 to TRBJ2-5, with 10 bases fitting TRBD2. With V trimmed by 5 bases and J by 11 bases, 14 bases remained unmatched. The CDR3 sequence is 15 residues long. CDR3 DNA sequence: TGTGCCAGCAGTCTAAGGACTAGCGGAGACAATGAGCAGTACTTC. This codes for CASSLRTSGDNEQYF.

This chain links TRBV7-3 with TRBJ2-5, with 8 positions matching TRBD2. The V segment lost 5 bases and the J segment 1 base; nucleotides outside the gene matches: 6. CDR3 length: 15 residues. CDR1 is SGHTA and CDR2 is FQGTGA in the germline V gene. CDR3 coding DNA: TGTGCCAGCAGCCTGGTAGCGGGGTCCCAAGAGACCCAGTACTTC. Its protein product is CASSLVAGSQETQYF.

This chain links TRBV7-9 with TRBJ2-5; 12 bases align to TRBD2. The CDR3 totals 16 residues. Trimming cost V 4 bases and J 1 base; bases outside gene matches: 4. Germline-derived CDR1 and CDR2 are SEHNR and FQNEAQ (reference sequence). In DNA form, the CDR3 reads TGTGCCAGCAGCTACCTAGCGGGAGGGGTCCAAGAGACCCAGTACTTC. Translating gives CASSYLAGGVQETQYF. Filled out from reference TRBV7-9 and TRBJ2-5, the complete variable domain reads DTGVSQNPRHKITKRGQNVTFRCDPISEHNRLYWYRQTLGQGPEFLTYFQNEAQLEKSRLLSDRFSAERPKGSFSTLEIQRTEQGDSAMYLCASSYLAGGVQETQYFGPGTRLLVL.

V and J are TRBV10-2 and TRBJ2-3; D is unclear. This CDR3 has 13 residues. Germline loops: CDR1 WSHSY, CDR2 SAAADI. Deletions cut 4 bases from V and 7 bases from J, with 12 bases between. The CDR3: CASSASLGNTQYF. The CDR3 region has the DNA TGCGCCAGCAGTGCCAGCCTTGGAAATACGCAGTATTTT.

This chain links TRBV12-3 or TRBV12-4 with TRBJ1-3, with D possibly being TRBD1 (6 bases). The V gene lost 5 bases and the J gene lost 8 bases, with 13 bases spanning the gap. The CDR3 totals 13 residues. CDR3 amino acids: CASSLLQGYTIYF. As DNA, the CDR3 is TGTGCCAGCAGTCTACTACAGGGATACACCATATATTTT.

This chain connects TRBV7-4 to TRBJ2-6; D is perhaps TRBD1 (5 bases). The CDR3 covers 16 residues. V was shortened by 0 bases and J by 0 bases, with 6 bases between the two germline ends. Germline V lookup: CDR1 SGHVT, CDR2 SQSDAQ. CDR3 DNA sequence: TGTGCCAGCAGCTTAGCAGGGGTCTCTGGGGCCAACGTCCTGACTTTC. As protein: CASSLAGVSGANVLTF.

This chain uses TRBV20-1 with TRBJ1-3, with TRBD1 matching 8 bases. The CDR3 consists of 14 residues. Germline V CDR1 and CDR2: DFQATT, SNEGSKA (reference sequence). With V trimmed by 5 bases and J by 6 bases, 9 bases remained unmatched. CDR3 coding DNA: TGCAGTGCTGAGGACAGGGAAGTTACAAACACCATATATTTT. Its protein product is CSAEDREVTNTIYF.

In this sample, this clonotype turned up many times. The chain carries TRBV6-6 and TRBJ1-2, with D perhaps matching TRBD1 (5 bases). CDR1 and CDR2 from the germline V gene are MNHNY and SVGAGI (reference sequence). V was cut by 2 bases and J by 4 bases, with 5 bases left in between. The CDR3 loop spans 12 amino acids. The CDR3: CASSYGGYGYTF. CDR3 nucleotides: TGTGCCAGCAGTTACGGGGGCTATGGCTACACCTTC.

This clonotype showed up many times. The V call is TRBV5-6, the J call TRBJ2-4, with 8 bases that match TRBD2. CDR1 SGHDT and CDR2 YYEEEE come from the germline V gene. There are 15 residues in the CDR3. Germline trimming cut 3 bases from V and 13 bases from J; bases unmatched to any gene: 15. The CDR3 region has the DNA TGTGCCAGCAGCTCCAGCGGGAGCTCCTACAATGAGCAGTACTTC. It encodes CASSSSGSSYNEQYF.

This clonotype was counted a few times. The chain uses TRBV7-2 and TRBJ2-7, with D tentatively TRBD2 (5 bases). With the DNA end fitting TRBJ2-1 better, the J assignment may be wrong. CDR3 length: 13 residues. Germline lookup yields CDR1 SGHTA and CDR2 FQGNSA. The CDR3 DNA sequence: TGTGCCAGCAGCTCCAAGGGCGGGCATGAGCAGTTCTTC. Translating gives CASSSKGGHEQFF.

The sample holds many counts of this clonotype. This CDR3 is missing its conserved last phenylalanine or tryptophan, likely due to a read error. Because the CDR3's place on the DNA is in doubt, the DNA is left out and the CDR3 is given as listed by TCRdb. CDR3 in amino acids: CASSQGHGNYGYTFGS. The chain recombines TRBV7-9 with TRBJ2-7; the table's D call TRBD1 went unverified against the DNA. The V gene's germline CDR1 is SEHNR and CDR2 FQNEAQ (reference sequence). The CDR3 spans 16 residues, counting both ends.

Judged by abundance, this clonotype is medium-sized. This chain links TRBV7-2 with TRBJ2-7; the match to TRBD2 covers 7 bases. The trim removed 1 base at V and 6 bases at J, leaving 3 bases unmatched. The length of the CDR3 is 13 residues. From germline, CDR1 is SGHTA and CDR2 FQGNSA. This CDR3 is CASSLGRESEQYF. CDR3 nucleotide sequence: TGTGCCAGCAGCTTAGGGCGGGAGTCCGAGCAGTACTTC.

A few counts support this clonotype. The chain couples TRBV7-8 to TRBJ2-7, with a possible D match to TRBD2 (6 bases). The V gene lost 6 bases and the J gene lost 5 bases, with 14 bases spanning the gap. Germline CDR1 and CDR2: SGHVS and FQNEAQ. The CDR3 extends over 13 amino acids. CDR3 region: CASSRLGGDEQYF. DNA for the CDR3: TGTGCCAGCAGTCGACTAGGCGGGGACGAGCAGTACTTC.

Many counts were recorded for this clonotype. This chain connects TRBV4-2 to TRBJ1-2; maybe TRBD1 (6 bases). The CDR3 sequence is 15 residues long. Trimming removed 0 bases from V and 3 bases from J, with 11 bases in between. Germline CDR1 reads LGHNA; CDR2 reads YNFKEQ. CDR3 sequence reads: CASSQDKQGDYGYTF. Here the CDR3 DNA reads TGTGCCAGCAGCCAAGATAAACAGGGAGACTATGGCTACACCTTC.